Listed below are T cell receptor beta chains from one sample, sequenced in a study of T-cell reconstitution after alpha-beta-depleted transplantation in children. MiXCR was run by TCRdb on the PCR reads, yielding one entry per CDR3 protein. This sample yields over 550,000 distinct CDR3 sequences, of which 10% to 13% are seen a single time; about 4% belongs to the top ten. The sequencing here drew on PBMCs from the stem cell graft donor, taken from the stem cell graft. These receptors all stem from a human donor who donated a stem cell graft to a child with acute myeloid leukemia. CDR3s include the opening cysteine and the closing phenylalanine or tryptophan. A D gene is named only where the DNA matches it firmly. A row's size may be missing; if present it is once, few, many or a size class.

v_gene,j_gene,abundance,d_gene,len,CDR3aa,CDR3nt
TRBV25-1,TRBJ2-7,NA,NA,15,CASSELRQGRAEQYF,TGTGCCAGCAGTGAATTAAGGCAGGGAAGAGCCGAGCAGTACTTC
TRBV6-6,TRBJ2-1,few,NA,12,CASSYLRQEQFF,TGTGCCAGCAGTTACCTCCGACAGGAGCAGTTCTTC
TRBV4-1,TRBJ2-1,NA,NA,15,CASSQVGGLNNEQFF,TGCGCCAGCAGCCAAGTGGGCGGCCTGAACAATGAGCAGTTCTTC
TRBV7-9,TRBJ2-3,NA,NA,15,CASSLPLSGTDTQYF,TGTGCCAGCAGCTTACCCCTCTCGGGCACAGATACGCAGTATTTT
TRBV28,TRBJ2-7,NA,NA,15,CASTGGVGVSYEQYF,TGTGCCAGCACGGGTGGGGTGGGAGTCTCCTACGAGCAGTACTTC
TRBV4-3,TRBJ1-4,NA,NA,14,CASSQGHQGSKLFF,TGCGCCAGCAGCCAAGGACACCAGGGATCAAAACTGTTTTTT
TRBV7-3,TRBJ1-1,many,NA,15,CASSAKQGFFNEAFF,TGTGCCAGCAGCGCCAAACAGGGATTCTTTAATGAAGCTTTCTTT
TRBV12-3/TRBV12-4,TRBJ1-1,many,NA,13,CASTVIMNTEAFF,TGTGCCAGCACAGTCATCATGAACACTGAAGCTTTCTTT
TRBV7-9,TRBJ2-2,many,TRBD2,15,CASSFPSGRTGELFF,TGTGCCAGCAGCTTCCCTAGCGGGAGAACCGGGGAGCTGTTTTTT
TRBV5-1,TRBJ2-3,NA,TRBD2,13,CASSREGSDTQYF,TGCGCCAGCAGCAGGGAGGGGTCAGATACGCAGTATTTT
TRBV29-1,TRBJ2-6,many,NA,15,CSVGQGFGGANVLTF,TGCAGCGTTGGGCAGGGGTTTGGTGGGGCCAACGTCCTGACTTTC
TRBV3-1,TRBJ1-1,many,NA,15,CASSPRAFRGAEAFF,TGTGCCAGCAGCCCCAGGGCCTTCCGAGGGGCTGAAGCTTTCTTT
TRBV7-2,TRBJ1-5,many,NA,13,CASSLVRDQPQHF,TGTGCCAGCAGCTTAGTTAGGGATCAGCCCCAGCATTTT
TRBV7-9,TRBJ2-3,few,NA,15,CASSPWRSFTDTQYF,TGTGCCAGCAGCCCGTGGAGGTCCTTCACAGATACGCAGTATTTT
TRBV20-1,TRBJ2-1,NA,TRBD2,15,CSAPILAGGRNEQFF,TGCAGTGCTCCTATACTAGCGGGAGGCAGGAATGAGCAGTTCTTC
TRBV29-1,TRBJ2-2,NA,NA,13,CSVEDQGGGELFF,TGCAGCGTTGAAGATCAGGGAGGCGGGGAGCTGTTTTTT
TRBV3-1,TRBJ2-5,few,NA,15,CASSQVGTWRGTQYF,TGTGCCAGCAGCCAGGTGGGGACTTGGAGGGGGACCCAGTACTTC
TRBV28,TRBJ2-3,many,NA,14,CASSSTGFTDTQYF,TGTGCCAGCAGTTCGACAGGATTCACAGATACGCAGTATTTT
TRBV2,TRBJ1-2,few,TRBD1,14,CASSKQGADYGYTF,TGTGCCAGCAGCAAACAGGGGGCTGACTATGGCTACACCTTC
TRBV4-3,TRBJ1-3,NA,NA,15,CASSQGGESGNTIYF,TGCGCCAGCAGCCAAGGAGGGGAGTCTGGAAACACCATATATTTT